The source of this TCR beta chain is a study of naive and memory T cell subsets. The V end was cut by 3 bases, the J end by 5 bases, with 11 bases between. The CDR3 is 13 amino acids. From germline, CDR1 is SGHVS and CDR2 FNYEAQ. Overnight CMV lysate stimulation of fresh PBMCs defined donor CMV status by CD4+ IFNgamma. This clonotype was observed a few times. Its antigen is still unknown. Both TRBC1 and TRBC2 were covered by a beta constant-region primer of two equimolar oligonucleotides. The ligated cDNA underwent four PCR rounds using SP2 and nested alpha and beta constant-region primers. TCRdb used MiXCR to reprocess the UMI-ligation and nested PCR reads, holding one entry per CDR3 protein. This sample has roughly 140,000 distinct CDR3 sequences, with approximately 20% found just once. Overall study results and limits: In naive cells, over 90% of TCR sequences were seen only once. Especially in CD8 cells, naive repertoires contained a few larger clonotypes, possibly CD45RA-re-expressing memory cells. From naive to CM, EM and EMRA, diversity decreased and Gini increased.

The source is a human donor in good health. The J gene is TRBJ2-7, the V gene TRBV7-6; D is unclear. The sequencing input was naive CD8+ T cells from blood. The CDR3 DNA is TGTGCCAGCAGCTTCAGGCGTACAAACGAGCAGTACTTC. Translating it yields CASSFRRTNEQYF.